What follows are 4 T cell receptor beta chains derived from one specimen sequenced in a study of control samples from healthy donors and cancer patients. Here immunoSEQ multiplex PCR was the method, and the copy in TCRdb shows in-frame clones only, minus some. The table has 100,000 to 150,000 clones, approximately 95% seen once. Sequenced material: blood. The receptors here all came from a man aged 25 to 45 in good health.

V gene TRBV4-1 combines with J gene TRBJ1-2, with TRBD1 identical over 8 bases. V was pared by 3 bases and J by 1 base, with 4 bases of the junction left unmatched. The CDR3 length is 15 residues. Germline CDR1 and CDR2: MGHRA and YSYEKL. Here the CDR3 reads CASSQLQGGNYGYTF. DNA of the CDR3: TGCGCCAGCAGCCAGCTACAGGGGGGTAACTATGGCTACACCTTC.

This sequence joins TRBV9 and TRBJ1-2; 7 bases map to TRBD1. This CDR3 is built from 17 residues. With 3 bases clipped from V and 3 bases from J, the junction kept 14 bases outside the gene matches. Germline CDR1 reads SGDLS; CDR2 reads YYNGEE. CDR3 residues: CASSGGDSLTWDYGYTF. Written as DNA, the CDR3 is TGTGCCAGCAGCGGGGGGGACAGTCTAACATGGGACTATGGCTACACCTTC. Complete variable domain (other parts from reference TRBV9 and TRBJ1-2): DSGVTQTPKHLITATGQRVTLRCSPRSGDLSVYWYQQSLDQGLQFLIQYYNGEERAKGNILERFSAQQFPDLHSELNLSSLELGDSALYFCASSGGDSLTWDYGYTFGSGTRLTVV.

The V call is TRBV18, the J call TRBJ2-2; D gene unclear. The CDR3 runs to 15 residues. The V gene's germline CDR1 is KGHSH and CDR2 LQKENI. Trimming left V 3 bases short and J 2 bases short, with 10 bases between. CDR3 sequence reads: CASSPRTPNTGELFF. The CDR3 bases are TGTGCCAGCTCACCGAGAACACCTAACACCGGGGAGCTGTTTTTT.

CDR3 coding DNA: TGTGCCAGCAGCTTAGCTACAGCAACTAATGAAAAACTGTTTTTT. This encodes CASSLATATNEKLFF. V usage is TRBV7-9 and J usage is TRBJ1-4; the D is unclear. The CDR3 extends over 15 amino acids. The germline V gene encodes CDR1 SEHNR and CDR2 FQNEAQ (reference sequence). V was clipped by 0 bases and J by 0 bases, with 5 bases between them. Complete variable domain (other parts from reference TRBV7-9 and TRBJ1-4): DTGVSQNPRHKITKRGQNVTFRCDPISEHNRLYWYRQTLGQGPEFLTYFQNEAQLEKSRLLSDRFSAERPKGSFSTLEIQRTEQGDSAMYLCASSLATATNEKLFFGSGTQLSVL.